The next 28 T cell receptor beta chains were all read from a single sample in a study of blood T cells in healthy people across ages. A second PCR, run for roughly 7 to 11 cycles, used a sample-barcoded 5' primer plus a J-beta primer mix. TCRdb called the 5' RACE reads again in MiXCR, with one record for every CDR3 protein. The data show 700,000 or so distinct CDR3 sequences, 22% seen once. The sequenced sample consisted of blood. The receptor source for this set is a man in his 70s in good health.

This chain connects TRBV19 to TRBJ1-5; weak D call: TRBD1 (6 bases). V gave up 0 bases and J gave up 0 bases, with 9 bases separating them. Germline V gives CDR1 LNHDA, CDR2 SQIVND (reference sequence). The CDR3 runs to 16 residues. The CDR3 region is CASSIDGDTSNQPQHF. Here the CDR3 DNA reads TGTGCCAGTAGTATAGACGGGGACACTAGCAATCAGCCCCAGCATTTT.

This clonotype is labeled medium-sized. The chain is built from TRBV7-9 and TRBJ1-2, with 10 bases fitting TRBD1. The CDR3 consists of 16 residues. V gave up 5 bases and J gave up 8 bases; unmatched junction bases: 14. The germline gives CDR1 SEHNR, CDR2 FQNEAQ (reference sequence). The CDR3 is CASSQQAGTGDYGYTF. CDR3 nucleotide sequence: TGTGCCAGCAGCCAGCAAGCCGGGACAGGGGATTACGGCTACACCTTC.

The J gene is TRBJ2-5, the V gene TRBV20-1; the match to TRBD1 covers 10 bases. V shed 1 base, J shed 1 base, and the junction held 3 bases outside the gene matches. The V gene's germline CDR1 is DFQATT and CDR2 SNEGSKA (reference sequence). The CDR3 has 15 residues. CDR3 protein: CSARARDRGQETQYF. The CDR3 bases are TGCAGTGCTAGAGCCCGGGACAGGGGCCAAGAGACCCAGTACTTC.

The chain joins TRBV12-3 or TRBV12-4 to TRBJ2-5; D possibly corresponds to TRBD2 (6 bases). CDR3 length equals 15 residues. Trimming left V 6 bases short and J 11 bases short, with 25 bases between. CDR3: CASRPSAGRPWEQYF. CDR3 DNA sequence: TGTGCCAGCAGGCCCAGCGCGGGGCGACCCTGGGAGCAGTACTTC.

The chain has TRBV5-1 and TRBJ2-2; weak D call: TRBD1 (5 bases). Germline CDR1 reads SGHRS; CDR2 reads YFSETQ. V was pared by 3 bases and J by 6 bases, with 15 bases between. CDR3 size: 15 residues. DNA for the CDR3: TGCGCCAGCAGCTCTACTCAGGGCGCAGCCGGGGAGCTGTTTTTT. Amino acid sequence: CASSSTQGAAGELFF. Based on the CDR3 plus reference TRBV5-1 and TRBJ2-2, the full variable domain is KAGVTQTPRYLIKTRGQQVTLSCSPISGHRSVSWYQQTPGQGLQFLFEYFSETQRNKGNFPGRFSGRQFSNSRSEMNVSTLELGDSALYLCASSSTQGAAGELFFGEGSRLTVL.

Ten or more counts support this clonotype. The chain employs TRBV3-1 and TRBJ1-2; D gene ambiguous. Trimming stripped 3 bases from V and 6 bases from J, with 14 bases between. CDR1 and CDR2 from the germline V gene are LGHDT and YNNKEL (reference sequence). The CDR3 is 14 amino acids. The CDR3: CASSHGPQPNGYTF. CDR3 bases: TGTGCCAGCAGCCATGGACCGCAACCGAATGGCTACACCTTC. Supplemented by reference TRBV3-1 and TRBJ1-2, the full variable domain reads DTAVSQTPKYLVTQMGNDKSIKCEQNLGHDTMYWYKQDSKKFLKIMFSYNNKELIINETVPNRFSPKSPDKAHLNLHINSLELGDSAVYFCASSHGPQPNGYTFGSGTRLTVV.

The rearrangement joins TRBV7-9 to TRBJ2-5; perhaps TRBD1 as D (6 bases). CDR1 is SEHNR, CDR2 FQNEAQ, per germline (reference sequence). There are 17 residues in the CDR3. V lost 5 bases to trimming and J lost 4 bases, with 23 bases between them. CDR3 bases: TGTGCCAGCAGCCCCCCACAGGGTAGAGGCTTAGGAGAGACCCAGTACTTC. Translated: CASSPPQGRGLGETQYF. The complete variable domain, with remaining parts taken from reference TRBV7-9 and TRBJ2-5, reads DTGVSQNPRHKITKRGQNVTFRCDPISEHNRLYWYRQTLGQGPEFLTYFQNEAQLEKSRLLSDRFSAERPKGSFSTLEIQRTEQGDSAMYLCASSPPQGRGLGETQYFGPGTRLLVL.

This clonotype showed up just a few times. This chain uses TRBV3-1 with TRBJ1-4, with unresolved D. Trimming cost V 4 bases and J 4 bases, with 13 bases left between them. From germline, CDR1 is LGHDT and CDR2 YNNKEL (reference sequence). The CDR3 consists of 15 residues. The CDR3 protein is CASSPSRGGNEKLFF. CDR3 bases: TGTGCCAGCAGCCCGAGTCGGGGTGGTAATGAAAAACTGTTTTTT.

This clonotype has at least ten counts. The gene calls are TRBV5-1 and TRBJ1-1; D not resolved. V was cut by 1 base and J by 6 bases, with 13 bases left in between. The CDR3 loop spans 14 amino acids. Germline V gene lookup returns CDR1 SGHRS and CDR2 YFSETQ. CDR3 loop: CASSLFSEGSEAFF. In DNA form, the CDR3 reads TGCGCCAGCAGCTTGTTTTCTGAGGGATCTGAAGCTTTCTTT.

This clonotype was detected a few times. This chain uses TRBV3-1 with TRBJ1-2; D is ambiguous. The CDR3 consists of 17 residues. Germline CDR1 is LGHDT and CDR2 is YNNKEL (reference sequence). Trimming removed 5 bases at V and 3 bases at J, with 22 bases between. CDR3 in amino acids: CASSGNRNTATYYGYTF. CDR3 sequence (DNA): TGTGCCAGCAGCGGGAATAGGAATACAGCGACCTACTATGGCTACACCTTC. The full variable domain, in which reference TRBV3-1 and TRBJ1-2 provide the parts outside the CDR3, is DTAVSQTPKYLVTQMGNDKSIKCEQNLGHDTMYWYKQDSKKFLKIMFSYNNKELIINETVPNRFSPKSPDKAHLNLHINSLELGDSAVYFCASSGNRNTATYYGYTFGSGTRLTVV.

Only a few counts were recorded for this clonotype. CDR3 DNA sequence: TGTGCCAGCAGTCTACTTACGGGTCTCTGGTCTGGAGACCGCGAGGGGTACGAGCAGTACTTC. As protein: CASSLLTGLWSGDREGYEQYF. The chain uses TRBV6-2 or TRBV6-3 and TRBJ2-7, with D perhaps assigned TRBD1 or TRBD2 (5 bases each). This CDR3 comprises 21 residues. Germline CDR1 and CDR2: MNHEY and SVGEGT. V was pared by 5 bases and J by 4 bases, with 36 bases between.

This clonotype appeared a few times. V usage is TRBV15 and J usage is TRBJ2-1; D call uncertain. The J call could be wrong; TRBJ2-7 is a better fit for the DNA end. CDR3 length: 13 amino acids. In germline, CDR1 is LNHNV, CDR2 YYDKDF (reference sequence). CDR3 residues: CATSRDSGYEQYF. The CDR3 DNA reads TGTGCCACCAGCAGAGATTCCGGGTACGAGCAGTACTTC.

The gene calls are TRBV5-1 and TRBJ1-4; D remains unclear. The CDR3 spans 14 residues. Trimming took 0 bases from V and 3 from J, leaving 6 bases between them. The germline gives CDR1 SGHRS, CDR2 YFSETQ. The CDR3: CASSLEHSNEKLFF. DNA of the CDR3: TGCGCCAGCAGCTTGGAGCACTCTAATGAAAAACTGTTTTTT.

This clonotype has more than one count but fewer than ten. The V and J genes are TRBV2 and TRBJ2-5, with TRBD2 matching over 11 bases. Germline CDR1 and CDR2: SNHLY and FYNNEI. V shed 6 bases, J shed 0 bases, and the junction held 6 bases outside the gene matches. This CDR3 has 16 amino acids. CDR3 nucleotides: TGTGCCAGCAGACCTTTAGCGGGGGGGTACCAAGAGACCCAGTACTTC. This codes for CASRPLAGGYQETQYF.

CDR3 nucleotide sequence: TGTGCCAGCAGTTTTCGGGGGTATAGCAATCAGCCCCAGCATTTT. This encodes CASSFRGYSNQPQHF. The J gene is TRBJ1-5, the V gene TRBV12-3 or TRBV12-4, with D possibly matching TRBD1 (5 bases). Trimming took off 3 bases at V and 0 bases at J, with 9 bases between the two ends. This CDR3 region has 15 residues.

In nucleotides, the CDR3 is TGTGCCAGCAGCTACCGGGACCCATCCTACAATGAGCAGTTCTTC. Protein sequence: CASSYRDPSYNEQFF. This rearrangement joins TRBV11-2 to TRBJ2-1; D is possibly TRBD1 or TRBD2 (5 bases each). This CDR3 is 15 amino acids long. The V and J ends lost 4 bases and 1 base respectively, with 11 bases between them. CDR1 is SGHAT and CDR2 is FQNNGV in the germline V gene.

The table lists this clonotype with a few counts. The chain links TRBV10-3 to TRBJ2-5; TRBD2 matches at 10 bases. There are 15 residues in the CDR3. CDR1 ENHRY and CDR2 SYGVKD come from the germline V gene. Trimming cost V 4 bases and J 2 bases; bases outside gene matches: 4. CDR3 amino acids: CAISASGGAQETQYF. CDR3 DNA: TGTGCCATCAGTGCGAGCGGGGGGGCACAAGAGACCCAGTACTTC.

V gene TRBV20-1 combines with J gene TRBJ1-4; D remains ambiguous. The CDR3 runs 15 residues. V was clipped by 0 bases and J by 7 bases, with 15 bases between them. The germline V gene has CDR1 DFQATT and CDR2 SNEGSKA (reference sequence). The CDR3 sequence: CSARDPALGLEKLFF. CDR3 coding DNA: TGCAGTGCTAGAGATCCCGCGCTCGGCCTTGAAAAACTGTTTTTT.

Worth noting for this clonotype: A clone one base away is much larger, so this may be a read error. The rearrangement links TRBV5-5 to TRBJ2-7; the match to TRBD1 covers 7 bases. CDR3 length equals 15 residues. From germline, CDR1 is SGHKS and CDR2 YYEKEE (reference sequence). The CDR3, as DNA: TGTGCCAGCAGCCAGGGACAGACTTCCTACAATGAGCAGCTCTTC. Its translation is CASSQGQTSYNEQLF.

The chain recombines TRBV28 with TRBJ2-7; 8 positions match TRBD2. CDR3 length equals 15 residues. The ends lost 6 bases at V and 3 bases at J; junction bases unmatched: 10. The V gene's germline CDR1 is MDHEN and CDR2 SYDVKM. CDR3 amino acids: CASSPVGSGNYEQYF. The CDR3 bases are TGTGCCAGCAGCCCTGTGGGTAGCGGGAACTACGAGCAGTACTTC.

The V and J genes are TRBV27 and TRBJ1-1; perhaps TRBD1 as D (5 bases). The germline gives CDR1 MNHEY, CDR2 SMNVEV (reference sequence). CDR3 length: 15 amino acids. With 7 bases removed from V and 5 bases from J, the gap between germline ends came to 20 bases. DNA of the CDR3: TGTGCCAGCACGGCCTACCAAGGGGTAGAAACTGAAGCTTTCTTT. Translating it yields CASTAYQGVETEAFF.

The chain uses TRBV18 and TRBJ1-4; D call uncertain. This CDR3 has 14 amino acids. Trimming shortened V by 5 bases and J by 3 bases, and 10 bases separated the two germline ends. Germline assignment: CDR1 KGHSH and CDR2 LQKENI. Here the CDR3 reads CASSASGANEKLFF. The CDR3 DNA follows: TGTGCCAGCTCAGCTTCGGGTGCTAATGAAAAACTGTTTTTT. The complete variable domain, with remaining parts taken from reference TRBV18 and TRBJ1-4, reads NAGVMQNPRHLVRRRGQEARLRCSPMKGHSHVYWYRQLPEEGLKFMVYLQKENIIDESGMPKERFSAEFPKEGPSILRIQQVVRGDSAAYFCASSASGANEKLFFGSGTQLSVL.

This clonotype has just a few counts. The chain joins TRBV20-1 to TRBJ2-1; TRBD2 aligns across 9 bases. The DNA matches TRBJ2-5 better at its end, which makes the J call doubtful. CDR1 is DFQATT and CDR2 is SNEGSKA in the germline V gene (reference sequence). The CDR3 covers 16 residues. This CDR3 is CSARDFWRGGEETQYF. CDR3 nucleotides: TGCAGTGCTAGAGATTTTTGGCGGGGGGGCGAAGAGACCCAGTACTTC.

The V gene is TRBV27, the J gene TRBJ2-4; a possible D gene is TRBD2 (6 bases). Germline values: CDR1 MNHEY, CDR2 SMNVEV (reference sequence). The CDR3 spans 17 residues. Trimming cost V 6 bases and J 0 bases, with 18 bases left between them. CDR3 protein: CASSGGFGRLAKNIQYF. The DNA for the CDR3 is TGTGCCAGCAGCGGAGGTTTCGGGAGACTAGCCAAAAACATTCAGTACTTC.

The chain has TRBV20-1 and TRBJ2-5; 10 bases align to TRBD2. The closer fit of TRBJ2-7 to the DNA end suggests the J call may be wrong. The CDR3 is made up of 15 amino acids. Per the germline V gene, CDR1 is DFQATT and CDR2 is SNEGSKA (reference sequence). The CDR3 is CSARGLAGVGYEQYV. For the CDR3, the DNA is TGCAGTGCTAGAGGCCTAGCGGGAGTTGGCTACGAGCAGTACGTC.

As DNA, the CDR3 is TGTGCCAGCAGCCTAAAGACTAGCGGGGGTGTCGATGAGCAGTTCTTC. Translated, it gives CASSLKTSGGVDEQFF. This sequence joins TRBV7-9 and TRBJ2-1; 12 bases agree with TRBD2. The trim removed 5 bases at V and 8 bases at J, leaving 10 bases unmatched. Germline CDR1 reads SEHNR; CDR2 reads FQNEAQ (reference sequence). This CDR3 contains 16 residues.

There are a few counts of this clonotype. V is TRBV6-2 or TRBV6-3 and J is TRBJ2-1, with a possible D match to TRBD2 (5 bases). Germline-derived CDR1 and CDR2 are MNHEY and SVGEGT. The CDR3 is 14 residues long. The V gene lost 8 bases and the J gene lost 5 bases, with 16 bases spanning the gap. Here the CDR3 reads CASALLAGHNEQFF. The CDR3 DNA follows: TGTGCCAGCGCGCTCCTAGCAGGCCACAATGAGCAGTTCTTC.

The chain carries TRBV14 and TRBJ2-5; 11 nucleotides align to TRBD1. The better agreement between TRBJ2-1 and the DNA end casts doubt on the J call. This CDR3 contains 15 residues. Germline V gives CDR1 SGHDN, CDR2 FVKESK. CDR3 nucleotides: TGTGCCAGCAGCCAATGGGGACAGGGGGGTGGTGAGCAGTTCTTC. This encodes CASSQWGQGGGEQFF.